Each of the 5 T cell receptor beta chains below was sequenced from the same sample in a study of control samples from healthy donors and cancer patients. Sequenced by immunoSEQ multiplex PCR; TCRdb stores in-frame clones only, minus some. Seen here are about 110,000 clones, 88% observed once, and the top ten hold about 3.7%. Input material: PBMCs. The receptors originated from a woman aged 60-70 years with lung cancer.

As regards this clone: The CDR3 carries no conserved terminal phenylalanine or tryptophan, so it likely arises from a read error. The DNA is left out, because the CDR3 cannot be placed on it with certainty; the CDR3 is given as TCRdb lists it. The chain has TRBV21-1 and TRBJ2-7; the table's D gene call, TRBD1, was not cross checked with the DNA. TRBV21-1 is listed as a pseudogene. Counting both end residues, the CDR3 totals 12 amino acids. CDR3 protein: CASSKKGRDRVI.

V gene TRBV18 combines with J gene TRBJ2-7; 8 bases fit TRBD1. CDR3 length: 13 amino acids. V lost 6 bases and J lost 2; bases outside the gene matches: 3. CDR1 is KGHSH, CDR2 LQKENI, per germline. CDR3 nucleotide sequence: TGTGCCAGCTCGACAGGGGTGGCCTACGAGCAGTACTTC. Protein product: CASSTGVAYEQYF.

The table lists this clone with a count of one. This chain links TRBV6-5 with TRBJ2-3, with TRBD1 matching over 11 bases. Losses at the gene ends were 10 bases for V and 5 bases for J; bases not matched to a gene: 5. The CDR3 spans 13 residues. Germline CDR1 and CDR2: MNHEY and SVGAGI. This CDR3 is CATRTGGIDTQYF. CDR3 bases: TGTGCCACCAGGACAGGGGGCATAGATACGCAGTATTTT.

The chain uses TRBV6-1 and TRBJ1-2; D remains unclear. The V end was cut by 3 bases, the J end by 3 bases, with 2 bases between. Germline V lookup: CDR1 MNHNS, CDR2 SASEGT. The CDR3 extends over 11 amino acids. In nucleotides, the CDR3 is TGTGCCAGCAGTGATGACTATGGCTACACCTTC. Translation: CASSDDYGYTF.

This sequence joins TRBV5-1 and TRBJ2-1; TRBD2 matches at 13 bases. Germline CDR1 reads SGHRS; CDR2 reads YFSETQ. The length of the CDR3 is 18 residues. The V and J ends lost 4 bases and 8 bases, in that order; junction bases with no gene match: 15. CDR3 nucleotide sequence: TGCGCCAGCAGCCGACGGACTAGCGGGAGAGGTGCGGCCGATGAGCAGTTCTTC. This translates into CASSRRTSGRGAADEQFF.